The 20 T cell receptor beta chains given below trace back to one sample, sequenced in a study of blood T cells in healthy people across ages. The second PCR ran roughly 7 to 12 cycles with a sample-barcoded 5' primer and J-beta primers. TCRdb reprocessed the 5' RACE reads with MiXCR, giving one entry per CDR3 protein. This sample has about 560,000 distinct CDR3 sequences, with about 27% found just once. This same sample was also taken into another study, of T cells of mothers and their children.

Sequenced sample: blood. All receptors come from a boy aged 2 to 9 in good health.

This clonotype has only a few counts. This chain connects TRBV4-1 to TRBJ2-5; TRBD1 matches at 8 bases. With the DNA end fitting TRBJ2-7 better, the J assignment may be wrong. The CDR3 is 14 amino acids. Germline CDR1 is MGHRA and CDR2 is YSYEKL. The CDR3 spells CASSHGQGSYEQYF. The CDR3 DNA sequence: TGCGCCAGCAGCCATGGACAGGGATCCTACGAGCAGTACTTC.

This chain joins TRBV7-2 and TRBJ1-6; no definite D call. The germline V gene has CDR1 SGHTA and CDR2 FQGNSA. V lost 1 base and J lost 8, with 9 bases in between. The CDR3 consists of 14 residues. CDR3 region: CASSLVARDSPLHF. CDR3 nucleotide sequence: TGTGCCAGCAGCTTAGTGGCAAGGGATTCACCCCTCCACTTT. Together with reference TRBV7-2 and TRBJ1-6, the CDR3 gives the full variable domain: GAGVSQSPSNKVTEKGKDVELRCDPISGHTALYWYRQSLGQGLEFLIYFQGNSAPDKSGLPSDRFSAERTGGSVSTLTIQRTQQEDSAVYLCASSLVARDSPLHFGNGTRLTVT.

V gene TRBV29-1 combines with J gene TRBJ2-7; TRBD1 might be the D (5 bases). The CDR3 contains 13 residues. Germline V gene sequence: CDR1 SQVTM, CDR2 ANQGSEA. The V and J ends lost 4 bases and 5 bases respectively, with 15 bases between them. CDR3 sequence: CSVVTAGFNEQYF. The CDR3 nucleotides read TGCAGCGTTGTCACTGCAGGGTTCAACGAGCAGTACTTC.

The chain carries TRBV9 and TRBJ2-5, with TRBD2 matching over 9 bases. The CDR3 is 16 residues long. Germline V gene data show CDR1 as SGDLS and CDR2 as YYNGEE. The ends lost 0 bases at V and 2 bases at J; junction bases unmatched: 5. The CDR3 nucleotides are TGTGCCAGCAGCGTAGATCTAGCGGGAACTCAAGAGACCCAGTACTTC. Encoded protein: CASSVDLAGTQETQYF.

This clonotype was detected only a few times. The chain is built from TRBV7-8 and TRBJ1-3, with TRBD1 matching over 7 bases. Trimming took 3 bases from V and 5 from J; bases not matched to a gene: 10. CDR1 is SGHVS and CDR2 is FQNEAQ in the germline V gene. CDR3 size: 16 residues. CDR3 in amino acids: CASSLGWAGGRNTIYF. The CDR3 nucleotides are TGTGCCAGCAGCTTGGGTTGGGCAGGGGGAAGAAACACCATATATTTT.

The J gene is TRBJ1-2, the V gene TRBV2; TRBD1 is a possible D gene (6 bases). CDR3 length: 11 amino acids. Trimming took 9 bases from V and 3 from J, leaving 8 bases between them. Germline V gives CDR1 SNHLY, CDR2 FYNNEI. CDR3 sequence: CARQGYYGYTF. CDR3 in DNA: TGTGCCAGACAGGGCTACTATGGCTACACCTTC.

This clonotype was seen a few times. V usage is TRBV20-1 and J usage is TRBJ2-3; D not resolved. This CDR3 region has 14 residues. The germline V gene encodes CDR1 DFQATT and CDR2 SNEGSKA (reference sequence). Trimming removed 3 bases at V and 0 bases at J, with 10 bases between. CDR3 sequence (DNA): TGCAGTGCTAGGGACGGAGCTAGCACAGATACGCAGTATTTT. Protein: CSARDGASTDTQYF.

This clonotype was detected only a few times. The chain is built from TRBV5-1 and TRBJ1-4; no definite D call. V lost 1 base, J lost 5 bases, and 6 bases lay in between. CDR1 and CDR2 from the germline V gene are SGHRS and YFSETQ. CDR3 size: 13 residues. CDR3 nucleotide sequence: TGCGCCAGCAGCTTGATCCAGAATGAAAAACTGTTTTTT. Translated: CASSLIQNEKLFF.

This rearrangement joins TRBV7-9 to TRBJ1-2, with TRBD1 identical over 7 bases. In germline, CDR1 is SEHNR, CDR2 FQNEAQ (reference sequence). After removal of 5 bases from V and 5 bases from J, the junction contained 8 bases not matched to a gene. The CDR3 is made up of 14 amino acids. CDR3 sequence (DNA): TGTGCCAGCAGCACCCCCGGGACAGAATATGGCTACACCTTC. Translation gives CASSTPGTEYGYTF.

This clonotype was observed a handful of times. The chain uses TRBV12-3 or TRBV12-4 and TRBJ2-5, with TRBD2 identical over 8 bases. The ends lost 5 bases at V and 5 bases at J; junction bases unmatched: 10. The CDR3 sequence is 15 residues long. The CDR3 here is CASSRPGGRWETQYF. DNA for the CDR3: TGTGCCAGCAGTAGGCCGGGCGGGAGGTGGGAGACCCAGTACTTC.

This clonotype was found a few times. The rearrangement links TRBV7-9 to TRBJ1-5; no firm D call. Germline CDR1 reads SEHNR; CDR2 reads FQNEAQ (reference sequence). This CDR3 spans 13 amino acids. V gave up 4 bases and J gave up 0 bases, with 4 bases separating them. The DNA for the CDR3 is TGTGCCAGCAGCTCGACTAGCAATCAGCCCCAGCATTTT. The encoded protein is CASSSTSNQPQHF.

The gene calls are TRBV4-3 and TRBJ2-7; D may be TRBD2 (6 bases). V shed 0 bases and J shed 3 bases, with 15 bases lying between them. Germline-derived CDR1 and CDR2 are LGHNA and YSLEER. This CDR3 contains 16 residues. CDR3 in amino acids: CASSQERLGPFYEQYF. CDR3 bases: TGCGCCAGCAGCCAAGAACGACTAGGCCCCTTCTACGAGCAGTACTTC.

The chain has TRBV12-3 or TRBV12-4 and TRBJ2-3; 16 positions match TRBD2. J lost 3 bases, V lost 4 bases, and 7 bases had no gene match. CDR3 length: 18 amino acids. The CDR3 nucleotides read TGTGCCAGCAGTTCCGGGACTAGCGGGAGGGCCTCGACAGATACGCAGTATTTT. The encoded protein is CASSSGTSGRASTDTQYF.

The count of this clonotype is one. This chain links TRBV4-1 with TRBJ1-2; a weak D match, TRBD1 (5 bases). Germline V gene data show CDR1 as MGHRA and CDR2 as YSYEKL. The length of the CDR3 is 15 residues. V shed 0 bases and J shed 3 bases, with 11 bases lying between them. The CDR3 coding sequence is TGCGCCAGCAGCCAAGACAACCAGGGACACTATGGCTACACCTTC. Translated: CASSQDNQGHYGYTF.

This clonotype has a handful of counts. This chain joins TRBV12-3 or TRBV12-4 and TRBJ2-1, with 7 bases aligning to TRBD2. CDR3 length: 14 residues. Trimming at V came to 4 bases and at J to 15 bases, leaving 15 bases not matched to a gene. The CDR3 spells CASSSGRGEPRGFF. DNA of the CDR3: TGTGCCAGCAGTTCTGGACGGGGGGAGCCTCGGGGGTTCTTC.

The V and J genes are TRBV2 and TRBJ1-2; TRBD1 aligns across 9 bases. The trim removed 11 bases at V and 5 bases at J, leaving 12 bases unmatched. The CDR3 sequence is 14 residues long. In germline, CDR1 is SNHLY, CDR2 FYNNEI. CDR3 nucleotide sequence: TGTGCCGCCACACCGGACAGGGGAGGGTATGGCTACACCTTC. Protein: CAATPDRGGYGYTF.

The table lists this clonotype with a count of one. The genes are TRBV29-1 and TRBJ2-3; D unclear. Germline loops: CDR1 SQVTM, CDR2 ANQGSEA. Trimming shortened V by 4 bases and J by 5 bases, and 10 bases separated the two germline ends. This CDR3 has 12 residues. In nucleotides, the CDR3 is TGCAGCGTTGTTGTGATTTTAGATACGCAGTATTTT. Protein product: CSVVVILDTQYF.

The chain employs TRBV3-1 and TRBJ2-7; 10 bases are shared with TRBD1. The germline gives CDR1 LGHDT, CDR2 YNNKEL (reference sequence). The CDR3 loop spans 17 amino acids. V lost 1 base and J lost 2; bases outside the gene matches: 8. The CDR3 DNA reads TGTGCCAGCAGCCAAGTTGGTCAGACAGGGGGCACCTACGAGCAGTACTTC. Residues: CASSQVGQTGGTYEQYF.

This clonotype has a handful of counts. The chain uses TRBV12-5 and TRBJ1-1, with D perhaps TRBD1 (5 bases). The CDR3 spans 16 residues. Germline V gene data show CDR1 as LGHNT and CDR2 as FRNRAP. Trimming took 2 bases from V and 4 from J, leaving 17 bases between them. The CDR3: CASGLLLGVGGTEAFF. The CDR3 DNA is TGTGCTAGTGGTTTGCTTCTAGGAGTCGGGGGCACTGAAGCTTTCTTT.

This clonotype was seen more than once but under ten times. V usage is TRBV18 and J usage is TRBJ2-1; 11 bases map to TRBD2. CDR3 length: 15 residues. The V gene end was trimmed by 4 bases and the J gene end by 5 bases; junction bases not matched to a gene: 4. Germline values: CDR1 KGHSH, CDR2 LQKENI. CDR3 sequence: CASSHSGRAHNEQFF. In DNA, the CDR3 is TGTGCCAGCTCACATAGCGGGAGGGCCCACAATGAGCAGTTCTTC.